Below, 29 T cell receptor beta chains from the same sample are listed, as sequenced in a study of response to subunit inactivated influenza vaccine. TCRdb reanalysed the RT-PCR reads using MiXCR and keeps one entry per CDR3 protein. This table holds 500,000 or so distinct CDR3 sequences, 16% found once. This sample comprised CD4+ T cells sorted from PBMCs, obtained less than 30 months after vaccination. These receptors were taken from a man between 50 and 69 years old who received an inactivated influenza vaccine.

This clonotype was counted only a few times. This sequence joins TRBV5-1 and TRBJ2-3, with D perhaps TRBD1 (6 bases). Germline V gives CDR1 SGHRS, CDR2 YFSETQ. Between the trimmed V and J ends, which lost 5 bases and 3 bases, there was a span of 16 bases. CDR3 length: 15 residues. The CDR3 DNA reads as TGCGCCAGCAGAATTCGGACAGTTCCGACAGATACGCAGTATTTT. Protein sequence: CASRIRTVPTDTQYF.

The chain is built from TRBV5-1 and TRBJ1-1; maybe TRBD1 (6 bases). This CDR3 contains 16 residues. The germline V and J ends were trimmed by 2 bases and 1 base, with 15 bases remaining between them. CDR1 and CDR2 (germline): SGHRS, YFSETQ. For the CDR3, the DNA is TGCGCCAGCAGCTTAGTGGGGGCGCGAGGGAACACTGAAGCTTTCTTT. Translation gives CASSLVGARGNTEAFF.

This clonotype was counted ten times or more. The chain has TRBV6-1 and TRBJ2-3; 8 nucleotides agree with TRBD1. Germline V gene lookup returns CDR1 MNHNS and CDR2 SASEGT. J lost 2 bases, V lost 6 bases, and 7 bases had no gene match. The CDR3 is 15 amino acids. The CDR3 DNA sequence: TGTGCCAGCAGGAAGACAGGGGCCCACACAGATACGCAGTATTTT. Its protein product is CASRKTGAHTDTQYF.

This clonotype was counted only a few times. V usage is TRBV7-2 and J usage is TRBJ1-2; no reliable D call. Germline CDR1 is SGHTA and CDR2 is FQGNSA. V lost 6 bases and J 8 bases, leaving 13 bases between the germline ends. This CDR3 is built from 12 residues. The CDR3 here is CASSYGAGGYTF. The CDR3 bases are TGTGCCAGCAGTTATGGAGCTGGGGGCTACACCTTC.

CDR3 loop: CASSRTRAGGLFSTDTQYF. Here the CDR3 DNA reads TGCGCCAGCAGCCGTACGAGAGCGGGAGGCCTTTTTAGCACAGATACGCAGTATTTT. This chain joins TRBV4-3 and TRBJ2-3; 9 positions match TRBD2. J was trimmed by 0 bases and V by 4 bases; bases with no gene match: 14. The CDR3 is made up of 19 amino acids. Germline lookup yields CDR1 LGHNA and CDR2 YSLEER.

The rearrangement joins TRBV5-1 to TRBJ2-7; D may be TRBD1 or TRBD2 (5 bases each). Trimming took off 3 bases at V and 4 bases at J, with 20 bases between the two ends. Germline loops: CDR1 SGHRS, CDR2 YFSETQ. CDR3 length equals 16 residues. Here the CDR3 reads CASSSPPGTAGYEQYF. CDR3 coding DNA: TGCGCCAGCAGCTCCCCGCCGGGGACCGCTGGGTACGAGCAGTACTTC.

This clonotype came up a few times. This sequence joins TRBV4-3 and TRBJ2-2, with 8 bases matching TRBD2. The V and J ends lost 2 bases and 5 bases, in that order; junction bases with no gene match: 7. CDR3 length equals 16 residues. CDR1 and CDR2 (germline): LGHNA, YSLEER. The CDR3 spells CASSQLPGGNTGELFF. CDR3 DNA sequence: TGCGCCAGCAGCCAACTACCGGGGGGGAATACCGGGGAGCTGTTTTTT.

This chain joins TRBV7-2 and TRBJ2-7, with 9 bases matching TRBD1. The CDR3 covers 14 residues. The V segment lost 8 bases and the J segment 5 bases; nucleotides outside the gene matches: 10. Germline V gives CDR1 SGHTA, CDR2 FQGNSA. CDR3 bases: TGTGCCAGCGGCGCGACAGGGGGAATCAACGAGCAGTACTTC. Translating it yields CASGATGGINEQYF.

This clonotype was detected a few times. V gene TRBV7-2 combines with J gene TRBJ2-1; TRBD2 agrees at 7 bases. The V segment lost 0 bases and the J segment 3 bases; nucleotides outside the gene matches: 2. The CDR3 extends over 15 amino acids. Germline values: CDR1 SGHTA, CDR2 FQGNSA. The CDR3 DNA follows: TGTGCCAGCAGCTTAGCCAGCGGGGACTACAATGAGCAGTTCTTC. It translates to CASSLASGDYNEQFF.

The rearrangement uses TRBV5-1 and TRBJ2-7; D tentatively fits TRBD1 or TRBD2 (5 bases each). The V and J ends lost 5 bases and 7 bases respectively, with 16 bases between them. The CDR3 covers 13 residues. CDR1 SGHRS and CDR2 YFSETQ come from the germline V gene. Here the CDR3 DNA reads TGCGCCAGCAGAAGTCGGGACGACTCGGAGCAGTACTTC. Its protein is CASRSRDDSEQYF.

Only a few counts were recorded for this clonotype. The V call is TRBV10-3, the J call TRBJ2-3; tentatively, D is TRBD1 (6 bases). Germline V CDR1 and CDR2: ENHRY, SYGVKD. The CDR3 length is 15 residues. V shed 4 bases and J shed 4 bases, with 15 bases lying between them. The CDR3 spells CAISVLQGFADTQYF. In DNA form, the CDR3 reads TGTGCCATCAGTGTGTTACAGGGTTTCGCAGATACGCAGTATTTT.

This clonotype came up a few times. The V gene is TRBV20-1, the J gene TRBJ2-5; D possibly corresponds to TRBD1 (5 bases). CDR1 DFQATT and CDR2 SNEGSKA come from the germline V gene (reference sequence). The CDR3 is 11 residues long. Deletions cut 6 bases from V and 5 bases from J, with 10 bases between. The CDR3 sequence is CSAGHQETQYF. The CDR3 DNA is TGCAGTGCCGGACATCAGGAGACCCAGTACTTC.

With regard to this clonotype: The junction differs from germline at one of its ends, possibly a read error. This sequence joins TRBV20-1 and TRBJ1-1; perhaps TRBD1 as D (6 bases). The CDR3 has 12 residues. CDR1 and CDR2 from the germline V gene are DFQATT and SNEGSKA (reference sequence). DNA of the CDR3: TGCAGTGCTGCTGACAGGAACACTGAAGATTTCTTT. Its protein is CSAADRNTEDFF.

The chain uses TRBV9 and TRBJ2-3; the D is unclear. Germline-derived CDR1 and CDR2 are SGDLS and YYNGEE. V was pared by 1 base and J by 1 base, with 7 bases between. CDR3 length: 14 residues. Here the CDR3 DNA reads TGTGCCAGCAGCGTACTATCCCGCACAGATACGCAGTATTTT. It yields the protein CASSVLSRTDTQYF.

The rearrangement links TRBV21-1 to TRBJ2-7; no DNA check was done on the table's D call, TRBD2. TRBV21-1 is a pseudogene locus. This CDR3 has 16 residues. CDR3 coding DNA: TGTGCCAGCAGCAAAGAGTCTAGCGGGATTGACTACGAGCAGTACTTC. Translating gives CASSKESSGIDYEQYF.

This clonotype was found many times. The chain is built from TRBV7-2 and TRBJ2-7; D may match TRBD1 or TRBD2 (5 bases each). The germline V and J ends were trimmed by 1 base and 2 bases, with 12 bases remaining between them. Per the germline V gene, CDR1 is SGHTA and CDR2 is FQGNSA. CDR3 size: 15 residues. In nucleotides, the CDR3 is TGTGCCAGCAGCTTAGTCGACAGCGGTACCTACGAGCAGTACTTC. Translation: CASSLVDSGTYEQYF. Combining the CDR3 with reference TRBV7-2 and TRBJ2-7 gives the whole variable domain GAGVSQSPSNKVTEKGKDVELRCDPISGHTALYWYRQSLGQGLEFLIYFQGNSAPDKSGLPSDRFSAERTGGSVSTLTIQRTQQEDSAVYLCASSLVDSGTYEQYFGPGTRLTVT.

This clonotype was recorded a few times. The chain has TRBV20-1 and TRBJ2-2, with D perhaps matching TRBD1 (6 bases). CDR1 and CDR2 (germline): DFQATT, SNEGSKA (reference sequence). There are 13 residues in the CDR3. With 3 bases removed from V and 2 bases from J, the gap between germline ends came to 7 bases. The CDR3, as DNA: TGCAGTGCTAGCAGGGGAAACACCGGGGAGCTGTTTTTT. Translating it yields CSASRGNTGELFF.

This clonotype was counted between two and nine times. V and J are TRBV10-3 and TRBJ2-1; 9 positions agree with TRBD1. The CDR3 length is 15 residues. CDR1 and CDR2 from the germline V gene are ENHRY and SYGVKD. Trimming took 6 bases from V and 6 from J; bases not matched to a gene: 9. CDR3 sequence reads: CAISGGQGVANEQFF. As DNA, the CDR3 is TGTGCCATCAGCGGGGGACAGGGTGTAGCCAATGAGCAGTTCTTC.

The rearrangement links TRBV2 to TRBJ2-5, with D hard to call. The CDR3 covers 13 residues. The germline V gene has CDR1 SNHLY and CDR2 FYNNEI. The ends were cut back, 7 bases at V and 2 bases at J, with 11 bases in the middle. Written as DNA, the CDR3 is TGTGCCAGCATCCTTCAGAGACAAGAGACCCAGTACTTC. Its translation is CASILQRQETQYF.

J is TRBJ2-2 and V is TRBV9, with D unclear. The CDR3 runs 14 residues. Per the germline V gene, CDR1 is SGDLS and CDR2 is YYNGEE. Trimming removed 0 bases at V and 5 bases at J, with 8 bases between. As DNA, the CDR3 is TGTGCCAGCAGCGTAGGGGCGATTACCGGGGAGCTGTTTTTT. This gives the protein CASSVGAITGELFF.

The CDR3 reads CASRGGTSGRSSYNEQFF. CDR3 in DNA: TGTGCCAGCAGGGGAGGGACTAGCGGGAGGTCCTCCTACAATGAGCAGTTCTTC. This sequence joins TRBV2 and TRBJ2-1, with 15 bases matching TRBD2. The V gene end was trimmed by 6 bases and the J gene end by 0 bases; junction bases not matched to a gene: 6. This CDR3 contains 18 residues. The germline V gene has CDR1 SNHLY and CDR2 FYNNEI.

The chain carries TRBV20-1 and TRBJ2-5; D gene ambiguous. Germline lookup yields CDR1 DFQATT and CDR2 SNEGSKA (reference sequence). V gave up 4 bases and J gave up 2 bases, with 8 bases separating them. This CDR3 region has 12 residues. The CDR3 sequence is CSATSGQETQYF. CDR3 DNA: TGCAGTGCTACGTCTGGGCAAGAGACCCAGTACTTC.

This clonotype has only a few counts. The chain recombines TRBV25-1 with TRBJ1-5; D is possibly TRBD1 (6 bases). The CDR3 runs to 14 residues. Germline V gene lookup returns CDR1 MGHDK and CDR2 SYGVNS. Trimming pared 4 bases from V and 5 bases from J, leaving 12 bases between. The CDR3 DNA is TGTGCCAGCAGTGCACAGGGACTGCATCAGCCCCAGCATTTT. Protein sequence: CASSAQGLHQPQHF.

This sequence joins TRBV20-1 and TRBJ1-2, with D tentatively TRBD1 (5 bases). CDR3 length: 10 residues. The germline V gene encodes CDR1 DFQATT and CDR2 SNEGSKA (reference sequence). Trimming took off 6 bases at V and 6 bases at J, with 8 bases between the two ends. The CDR3 nucleotides are TGCAGTGCCAGGGTAGATGGCTACACCTTC. Encoded protein: CSARVDGYTF.

V is TRBV3-1 and J is TRBJ2-3, with D maybe TRBD2 (6 bases). Germline V gene data show CDR1 as LGHDT and CDR2 as YNNKEL (reference sequence). The CDR3 is 15 residues long. V was pared by 3 bases and J by 0 bases, with 10 bases between. DNA for the CDR3: TGTGCCAGCAGCCAGGGGGGTTTCAGCACAGATACGCAGTATTTT. It yields the protein CASSQGGFSTDTQYF.

The V gene is TRBV28, the J gene TRBJ2-5, with D unclear. CDR1 and CDR2 (germline): MDHEN, SYDVKM. Trimming cost V 5 bases and J 2 bases, with 12 bases left between them. The CDR3 spans 14 residues. CDR3 loop: CASSLRLGQETQYF. The CDR3 DNA follows: TGTGCCAGCAGTCTGAGACTCGGGCAAGAGACCCAGTACTTC.

This clonotype appeared a few times. The chain combines TRBV20-1 with TRBJ2-7, with TRBD2 matching 10 bases. The CDR3 extends over 14 amino acids. From germline, CDR1 is DFQATT and CDR2 SNEGSKA (reference sequence). V was clipped by 4 bases and J by 1 base; unmatched bases: 4. CDR3 DNA: TGCAGTGCTACGCTAGCGGGAGTTTCCTACGAGCAGTACTTC. It is translated as CSATLAGVSYEQYF.

This chain connects TRBV21-1 to TRBJ1-3; the listed D gene, TRBD1, was not tested against the DNA. TRBV21-1 is noted as a pseudogene. The CDR3 loop spans 15 amino acids. In DNA form, the CDR3 reads TGTGCCAGCAGCAAAGACAGGAGGCACGGTGACACCATATATTTT. Its translation: CASSKDRRHGDTIYF.

In DNA, the CDR3 is TGTGCCAGCAGCCCCCGCATGATACAGGTTGGCACCGGGGAGCTGTTTTTT. It encodes CASSPRMIQVGTGELFF. The rearrangement uses TRBV7-2 and TRBJ2-2; D possibly corresponds to TRBD1 (5 bases). Germline CDR1 is SGHTA and CDR2 is FQGNSA. The CDR3 loop spans 17 amino acids. Trimming removed 5 bases at V and 4 bases at J, with 20 bases between.